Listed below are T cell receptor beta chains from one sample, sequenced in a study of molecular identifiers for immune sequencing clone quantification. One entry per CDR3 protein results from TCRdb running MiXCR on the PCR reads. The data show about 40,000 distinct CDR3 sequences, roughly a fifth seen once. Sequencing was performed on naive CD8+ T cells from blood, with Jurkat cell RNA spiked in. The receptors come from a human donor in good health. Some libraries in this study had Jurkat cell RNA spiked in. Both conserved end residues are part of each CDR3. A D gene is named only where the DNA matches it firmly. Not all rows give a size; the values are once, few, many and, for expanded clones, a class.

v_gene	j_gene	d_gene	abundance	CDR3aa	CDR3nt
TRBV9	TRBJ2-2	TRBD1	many	CASSAPRQGANTGELFF	TGTGCCAGCAGCGCCCCTCGACAGGGGGCTAACACCGGGGAGCTGTTTTTT
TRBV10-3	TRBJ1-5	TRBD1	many	CAISGGQGGNQPQHF	TGTGCCATCAGTGGAGGACAGGGAGGCAATCAGCCCCAGCATTTT
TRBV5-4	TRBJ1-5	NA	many	CASSEGGGNQPQHF	TGTGCCAGCAGCGAAGGGGGTGGCAATCAGCCCCAGCATTTT
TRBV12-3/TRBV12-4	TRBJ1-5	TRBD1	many	CASNLLRGHSNQPQHF	TGTGCCAGCAACCTACTCAGGGGGCATAGCAATCAGCCCCAGCATTTT
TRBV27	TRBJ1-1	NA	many	CASSLTGMNTEAFF	TGCGCCAGCAGCTTGACAGGCATGAACACTGAAGCTTTCTTT
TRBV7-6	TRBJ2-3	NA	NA	CASSLVAQGMDTQYF	TGTGCCAGCAGCTTAGTTGCGCAGGGGATGGATACGCAGTATTTT
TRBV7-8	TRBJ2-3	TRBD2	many	CASSLPLLAERGDTQYF	TGTGCCAGCAGCTTACCCCTACTAGCGGAGCGAGGAGATACGCAGTATTTT
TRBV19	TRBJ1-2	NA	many	CASRIGRGFSGYTF	TGTGCCAGTAGGATCGGCAGGGGTTTTAGTGGCTACACCTTC
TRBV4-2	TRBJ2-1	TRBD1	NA	CAGRGQGTDEPFF	TGTGCCGGCAGAGGACAGGGGACGGATGAGCCGTTCTTC
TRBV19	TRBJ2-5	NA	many	CASSIGSRDQETQYF	TGTGCCAGTAGTATAGGCAGCAGGGACCAAGAGACCCAGTACTTC
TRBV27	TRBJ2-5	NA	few	CASSLEKTQYF	TGTGCCAGCAGTTTAGAAAAGACCCAGTACTTC
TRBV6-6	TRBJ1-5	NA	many	CASSYEGALQPQHF	TGTGCCAGCAGTTACGAAGGGGCGCTTCAGCCCCAGCATTTT
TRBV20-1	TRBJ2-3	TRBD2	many	CSARVLAGNFTDTQYF	TGCAGTGCTAGAGTACTAGCGGGGAATTTCACAGATACGCAGTATTTT
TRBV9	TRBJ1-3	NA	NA	CASSVGFGAHLYF	NA
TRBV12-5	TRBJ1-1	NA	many	CASGLPAGTEMNTEAFF	TGTGCTAGTGGTTTGCCGGCCGGGACCGAGATGAACACTGAAGCTTTCTTT
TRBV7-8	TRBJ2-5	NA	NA	CASSSAKGVQETQYF	TGTGCCAGCAGCTCGGCCAAGGGGGTTCAAGAGACCCAGTACTTC
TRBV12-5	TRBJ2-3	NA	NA	CASGPNTDTQYF	TGTGCTAGTGGTCCTAACACAGATACGCAGTATTTT
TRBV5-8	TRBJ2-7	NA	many	CASSPYGGVLNEQYF	TGTGCCAGCAGCCCCTATGGGGGAGTTCTGAACGAGCAGTACTTC
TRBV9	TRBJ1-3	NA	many	CASSVGTVYGNTIYF	TGTGCCAGCAGCGTAGGGACGGTTTATGGAAACACCATATATTTT
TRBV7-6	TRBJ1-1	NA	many	CASSLTKMNTEAFF	TGTGCCAGCAGCCTTACAAAAATGAACACTGAAGCTTTCTTT
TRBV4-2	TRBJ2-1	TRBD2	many	CASSPSGEDLFF	TGTGCCAGCAGCCCGAGCGGGGAGGATCTGTTCTTC
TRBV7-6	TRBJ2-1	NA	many	CASSPRDSLYNEQFF	TGTGCCAGCAGCCCCCGGGACTCACTCTACAATGAGCAGTTCTTC
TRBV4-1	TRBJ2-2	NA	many	CASSHRNTGELFF	TGCGCCAGCAGCCACAGGAACACCGGGGAGCTGTTTTTT
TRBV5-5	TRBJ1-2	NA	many	CASSPPVNYGYTF	TGTGCCAGCAGCCCTCCGGTAAACTATGGCTACACCTTC
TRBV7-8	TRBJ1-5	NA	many	CASSLGPLGSSLGRGDQPQHF	TGTGCCAGCAGCTTGGGTCCGCTTGGATCATCTCTGGGTCGTGGTGATCAGCCCCAGCATTTT
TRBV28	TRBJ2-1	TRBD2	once	CASSSGLAVSSYNEQFF	TGTGCCAGCAGTTCAGGACTAGCGGTGAGCTCCTACAATGAGCAGTTCTTC
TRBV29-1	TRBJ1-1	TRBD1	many	CSVEGQGSDTEAFF	TGCAGCGTGGAGGGACAGGGGAGCGACACTGAAGCTTTCTTT
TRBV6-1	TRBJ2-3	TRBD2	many	CASSGPPLRSGGAFDTQYF	TGTGCCAGCAGTGGCCCCCCATTAAGAAGCGGGGGGGCCTTTGATACGCAGTATTTT
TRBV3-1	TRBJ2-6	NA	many	CASSQGGAGANVLTF	TGTGCCAGCAGCCAAGGAGGGGCTGGGGCCAACGTCCTGACTTTC
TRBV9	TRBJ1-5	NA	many	CASSVGGGGNQPQHF	TGTGCCAGCAGCGTAGGAGGGGGTGGCAATCAGCCCCAGCATTTT
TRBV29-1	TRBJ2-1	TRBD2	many	CSVEGSGGLDEQFF	TGCAGCGTTGAGGGGAGCGGGGGGTTGGATGAGCAGTTCTTC
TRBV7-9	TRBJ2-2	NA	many	CASSPAWGTINTGELFF	TGTGCCAGCAGCCCCGCCTGGGGGACGATTAACACCGGGGAGCTGTTTTTT
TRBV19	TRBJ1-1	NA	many	CASSITLRDMNTEAFF	TGTGCCAGTAGTATCACCCTCCGGGACATGAACACTGAAGCTTTCTTT